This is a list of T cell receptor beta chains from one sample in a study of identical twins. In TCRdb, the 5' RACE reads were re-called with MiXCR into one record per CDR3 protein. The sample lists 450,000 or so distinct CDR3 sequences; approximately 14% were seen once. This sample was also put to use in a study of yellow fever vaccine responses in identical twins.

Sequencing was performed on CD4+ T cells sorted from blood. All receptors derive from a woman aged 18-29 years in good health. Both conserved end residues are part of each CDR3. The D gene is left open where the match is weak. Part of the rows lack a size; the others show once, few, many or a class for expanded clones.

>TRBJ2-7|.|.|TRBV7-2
CASSISRVEQYF
TGTGCCAGCAGCATCTCACGAGTCGAGCAGTACTTC
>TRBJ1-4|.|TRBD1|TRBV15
CATRGQALPGGEKLFF
TGTGCCACCCGCGGACAGGCCCTCCCCGGTGGTGAAAAACTGTTTTTT
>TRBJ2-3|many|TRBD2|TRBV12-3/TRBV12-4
CASIPPGGGAITDTQYF
TGTGCCAGCATCCCTCCCGGGGGGGGGGCCATCACAGATACGCAGTATTTT
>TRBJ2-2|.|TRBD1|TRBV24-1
CATSEPGQGGNTGELFF
TGTGCCACCAGTGAACCCGGACAGGGAGGGAACACCGGGGAGCTGTTTTTT
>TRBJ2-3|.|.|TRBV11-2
CASSLVTVTQYF
TGTGCCAGCAGCTTAGTAACAGTTACGCAGTATTTT
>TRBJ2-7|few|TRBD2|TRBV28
CANNRRLASYEQYF
TGTGCCAACAATCGCCGACTAGCCTCCTACGAGCAGTACTTC
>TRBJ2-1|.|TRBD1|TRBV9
CASSVLTGDEQFF
TGTGCCAGCAGCGTCCTCACAGGGGATGAGCAGTTCTTC
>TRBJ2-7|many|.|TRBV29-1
CSVGTGYEQYF
TGCAGCGTTGGAACCGGCTACGAGCAGTACTTC
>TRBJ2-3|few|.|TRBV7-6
CASSLSAGISDTQYF
TGTGCCAGCAGCTTGTCGGCGGGAATTAGTGATACGCAGTATTTT
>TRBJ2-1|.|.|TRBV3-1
CASSTRGSGNEQFF
TGTGCCAGCAGCACCCGGGGATCTGGGAATGAGCAGTTCTTC
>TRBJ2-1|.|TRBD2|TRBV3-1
CASSQPGLAYNEQFF
TGTGCCAGCAGCCAGCCGGGACTAGCCTACAATGAGCAGTTCTTC
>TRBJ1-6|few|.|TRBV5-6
CASSPTGPVDDNSPLHF
TGTGCCAGCAGCCCGACAGGACCCGTGGATGATAATTCACCCCTCCACTTT
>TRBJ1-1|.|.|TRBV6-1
CASSEGGVNTEAFF
TGTGCCAGCAGTGAGGGGGGAGTGAACACTGAAGCTTTCTTT
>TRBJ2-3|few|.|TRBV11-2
CASSLKPVPSTDTQYF
TGTGCCAGCAGCTTAAAGCCAGTTCCCAGCACAGATACGCAGTATTTT
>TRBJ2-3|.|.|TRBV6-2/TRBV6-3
CASRDTGNTQYF
TGTGCCAGCAGAGATACCGGGAATACGCAGTATTTT
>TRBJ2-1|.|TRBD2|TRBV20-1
CSARDMRLAGVNEQFF
TGCAGTGCTAGAGATATGCGGCTAGCGGGAGTCAATGAGCAGTTCTTC
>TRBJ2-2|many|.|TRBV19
CASSPSAKGTGELFF
TGTGCCAGTAGCCCCTCGGCAAAAGGGACCGGGGAGCTGTTTTTT
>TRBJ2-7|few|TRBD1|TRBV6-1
CASSLTGGRGGEQYF
TGTGCCAGCAGTCTGACAGGGGGCCGGGGTGGCGAGCAGTACTTC
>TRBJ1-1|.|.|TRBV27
CASSSQGFTEAFF
TGTGCCAGCAGTTCTCAGGGGTTCACTGAAGCTTTCTTT
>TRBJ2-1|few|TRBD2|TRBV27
CASRTSGALLYNEQFF
TGTGCCAGCAGGACTAGCGGCGCACTCCTTTACAATGAGCAGTTCTTC
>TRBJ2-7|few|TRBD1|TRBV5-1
CASSPRTGPEQYF
TGCGCCAGCAGCCCAAGGACAGGACCCGAGCAGTACTTC
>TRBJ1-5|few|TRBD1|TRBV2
CASSGGQGVWQPQHF
TGTGCCAGCAGTGGGGGACAGGGGGTCTGGCAGCCCCAGCATTTT
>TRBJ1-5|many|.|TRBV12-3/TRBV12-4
CASSLAQGGQPQHF
TGTGCCAGCAGTTTAGCGCAGGGTGGCCAGCCCCAGCATTTT
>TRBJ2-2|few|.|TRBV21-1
CASSGPGLAGGLTNTGELFF
TGTGCCAGCAGCGGACCGGGACTAGCGGGAGGGCTGACGAACACCGGGGAGCTGTTTTTT
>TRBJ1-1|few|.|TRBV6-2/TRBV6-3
CASSFLQGWTANTEAFF
TGTGCCAGCAGCTTCCTTCAGGGTTGGACTGCGAACACTGAAGCTTTCTTT
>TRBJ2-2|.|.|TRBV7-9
CASSPQQSTGELFF
TGTGCCAGCAGCCCGCAACAGTCCACCGGGGAGCTGTTTTTT